A selection of T cell receptor beta chains follows, all from one sample in a study of CXCR3-negative and CXCR3-positive naive CD8 T cells. TCRdb reprocessed the 5' RACE reads, keeping one entry per CDR3 protein, no DNA. The listing contains approximately 56,000 distinct CDR3 sequences. Specimen: memory CD8+ T cells from blood. These TCRs come from a human donor in good health. Some clones in this sample may be carry-over from other donors' samples. Both conserved end residues are part of each CDR3.

v_gene	j_gene	CDR3aa
TRBV20-1	TRBJ1-2	CSARDQYDYGYTF
TRBV28	TRBJ1-4	CASSPVEGQGVEKLFF
TRBV14	TRBJ2-2	CASSQYQSGELFF
TRBV18	TRBJ2-7	CASSPGTEEYF
TRBV7-6	TRBJ2-7	CASSLMTSGSYEQYF
TRBV7-3	TRBJ1-1	CASSSSGWTEAFF
TRBV7-3	TRBJ2-7	CASSSFGQGTHEQYF
TRBV12-3/TRBV12-4	TRBJ1-1	CASSTRTGLNTEAFF
TRBV28	TRBJ2-1	CASREPSDEQFF
TRBV19	TRBJ2-2	CASIPGTPNTGELFF
TRBV7-9	TRBJ1-4	CASSLESDEKLFF
TRBV28	TRBJ2-7	CASSPDRSPYEQYF
TRBV6-2/TRBV6-3	TRBJ2-2	CASNSGSDTGELFF
TRBV29-1	TRBJ1-2	CSVPRQDNLYGYTF
TRBV27	TRBJ2-3	CASTHLAASTDTQYF
TRBV15	TRBJ2-1	CATSRARLGAASSYNEQFF
TRBV3-1	TRBJ1-5	CASSQDRGGFIEPQHF
TRBV4-2	TRBJ1-2	CASSQVPTGDTNGYTF
TRBV6-9	TRBJ2-1	CASSTGTSGGAPYNEQFF
TRBV7-8	TRBJ2-1	CASSLTGGQNNEQFF
TRBV15	TRBJ2-2	CATSPTSGGGTGELFF